Listed below are T cell receptor beta chains from one sample, sequenced in a study of T cells in tuberculosis. Clones were sequenced by immunoSEQ multiplex PCR, and TCRdb holds only the in-frame ones, with some missing. The sample carries around 33,000 clones, 93% recorded once. The sample here was PBMCs, taken at tuberculosis diagnosis. The receptors were sampled from an adult with tuberculosis. The CDR3 runs from the conserved cysteine through the conserved F or W.

j_gene | v_gene | CDR3aa
TRBJ2-7 | TRBV30 | CAWRPRRPKGLAGTYEQYF
TRBJ1-2 | TRBV28 | CASSQPGQSRNIYGYTF
TRBJ2-1 | TRBV27 | CASSLGRKLAGYNEQFF
TRBJ1-5 | TRBV9 | CASSVVSRRVGSQPQHF
TRBJ2-3 | TRBV2 | CASSGRGTDTQYF
TRBJ1-1 | TRBV4-1 | CASSQYTTGRNTEAFF
TRBJ2-3 | TRBV5-1 | CASSSLDRWDTQYF
TRBJ2-1 | TRBV18 | CASSPRTGGNEQFF
TRBJ2-2 | TRBV19 | CASSPQGGTGELFF
TRBJ1-4 | TRBV27 | CASSLLDRGDEKLFF
TRBJ1-1 | TRBV30 | CAWSVPPTNTEAFF
TRBJ2-7 | TRBV7-2 | CASNPPEGQGPLYEQYF
TRBJ1-4 | TRBV4-1 | CASKKAYATNEKLFF
TRBJ2-7 | TRBV7-3 | CASSPDVSYEQYF
TRBJ2-1 | TRBV28 | CASSLLLAGGPSDNEQFF
TRBJ1-4 | TRBV6-1 | CASSLDRGNEKLFF
TRBJ1-5 | TRBV28 | CASSPTDSYYQPQHF
TRBJ2-7 | TRBV23-1 | CASTPTLGFWNEQYF
TRBJ2-7 | TRBV6-5 | CASSHRAGGLAEQYF
TRBJ2-7 | TRBV10-3 | CAISKQGAIAEQYF
TRBJ2-7 | TRBV6-5 | CASRQLADSYEQYF
TRBJ2-7 | TRBV27 | CASSEGGLAPNEQYF
TRBJ1-5 | TRBV6-1 | CASKGNGNQPQHF
TRBJ1-1 | TRBV28 | CASSYRGTGWTEAFF
TRBJ1-1 | TRBV11-2 | CASSLNQGQGNTEAFF
TRBJ1-5 | TRBV6-1 | CASSEGTYSNQPQHF
TRBJ1-2 | TRBV2 | CASSESRGGTAYGYTF
TRBJ2-7 | TRBV5-4 | CASSPRTGGAPYEQYF
TRBJ1-4 | TRBV15 | CATSSQRQLNEKLFF
TRBJ2-5 | TRBV6-1 | CASSERDRQETQYF
TRBJ2-5 | TRBV18 | CASSPPRLSGQETQYF
TRBJ1-1 | TRBV25-1 | CASRYNTEAFF
TRBJ1-6 | TRBV6-1 | CASQTGGGGNSPLHF
TRBJ2-7 | TRBV28 | CASSLWTSGRAYEQYF
TRBJ2-3 | TRBV2 | CASRAGTGFTDTQYF
TRBJ1-1 | TRBV9 | CASSDNLRGGNTEAFF
TRBJ2-3 | TRBV28 | CASSSSADTQYF
TRBJ2-3 | TRBV5-1 | CASSLGSSLDTQYF
TRBJ2-7 | TRBV6-1 | CATKLAGTYEQYF